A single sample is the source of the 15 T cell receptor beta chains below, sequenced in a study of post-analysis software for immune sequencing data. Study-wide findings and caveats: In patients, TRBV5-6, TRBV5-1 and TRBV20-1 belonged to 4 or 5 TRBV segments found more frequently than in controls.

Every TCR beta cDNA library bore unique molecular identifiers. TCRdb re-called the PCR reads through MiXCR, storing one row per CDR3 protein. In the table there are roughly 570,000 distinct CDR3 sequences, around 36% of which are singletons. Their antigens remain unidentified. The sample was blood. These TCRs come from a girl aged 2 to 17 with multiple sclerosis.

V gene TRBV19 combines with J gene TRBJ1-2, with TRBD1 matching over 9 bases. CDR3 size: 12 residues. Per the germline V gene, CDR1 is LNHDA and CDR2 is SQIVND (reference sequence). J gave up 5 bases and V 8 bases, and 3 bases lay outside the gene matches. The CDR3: CASWDRVYGYTF. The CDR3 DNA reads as TGTGCCAGTTGGGACAGGGTATATGGCTACACCTTC.

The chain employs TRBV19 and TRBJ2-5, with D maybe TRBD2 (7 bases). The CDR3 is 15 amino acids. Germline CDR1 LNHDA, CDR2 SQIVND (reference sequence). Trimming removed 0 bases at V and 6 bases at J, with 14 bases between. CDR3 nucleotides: TGTGCCAGTAGTATAGATTCGGGGGGCGGAAAGACCCAGTACTTC. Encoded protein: CASSIDSGGGKTQYF.

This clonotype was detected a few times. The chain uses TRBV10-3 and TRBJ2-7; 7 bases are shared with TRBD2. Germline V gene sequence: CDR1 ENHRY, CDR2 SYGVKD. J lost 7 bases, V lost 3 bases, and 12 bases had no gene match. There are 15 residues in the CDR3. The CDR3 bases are TGTGCCATCAGTGACCCGGGGAGGGAAGCTACGGAGCAGTACTTC. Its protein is CAISDPGREATEQYF.

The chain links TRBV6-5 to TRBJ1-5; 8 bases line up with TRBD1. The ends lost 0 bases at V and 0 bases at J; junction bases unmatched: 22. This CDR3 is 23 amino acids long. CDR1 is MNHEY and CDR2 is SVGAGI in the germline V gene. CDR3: CASSYSGLQGVSTVAYSNQPQHF. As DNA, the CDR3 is TGTGCCAGCAGTTACTCCGGGCTACAGGGGGTCAGCACGGTGGCTTATAGCAATCAGCCCCAGCATTTT.

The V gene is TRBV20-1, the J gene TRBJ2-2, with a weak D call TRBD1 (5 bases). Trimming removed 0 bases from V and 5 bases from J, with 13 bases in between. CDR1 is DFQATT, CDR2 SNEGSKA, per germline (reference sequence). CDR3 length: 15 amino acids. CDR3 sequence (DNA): TGCAGTGCTAGAGATCCGCAGGGTGGAACCGGGGAGCTGTTTTTT. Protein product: CSARDPQGGTGELFF.

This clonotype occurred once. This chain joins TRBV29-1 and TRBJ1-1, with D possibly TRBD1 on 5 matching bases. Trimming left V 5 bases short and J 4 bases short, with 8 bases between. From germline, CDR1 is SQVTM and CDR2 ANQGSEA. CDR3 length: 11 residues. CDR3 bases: TGCAGCGTTAAGACAGTCACTGAAGCTTTCTTT. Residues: CSVKTVTEAFF.

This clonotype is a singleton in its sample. The CDR3 loop reads CASSAGWSGDEQFF. The CDR3 DNA reads TGTGCCAGCAGCGCCGGTTGGAGTGGGGATGAGCAGTTCTTC. This chain connects TRBV7-2 to TRBJ2-1, with D uncertain. Trimming cost V 5 bases and J 8 bases, with 16 bases left between them. This CDR3 is built from 14 residues. Germline V gene lookup returns CDR1 SGHTA and CDR2 FQGNSA.

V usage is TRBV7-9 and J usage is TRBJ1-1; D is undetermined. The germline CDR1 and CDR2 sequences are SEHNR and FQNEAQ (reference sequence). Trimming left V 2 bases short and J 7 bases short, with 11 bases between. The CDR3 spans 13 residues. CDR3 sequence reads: CASSLSYAGEAFF. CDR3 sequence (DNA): TGTGCCAGCAGCTTATCTTATGCAGGTGAAGCTTTCTTT.

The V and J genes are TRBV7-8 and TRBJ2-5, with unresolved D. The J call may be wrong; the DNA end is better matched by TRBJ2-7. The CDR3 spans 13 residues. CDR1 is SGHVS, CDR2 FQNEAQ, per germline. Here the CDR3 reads CASSLRQNYEQYF. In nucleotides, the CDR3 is TGTGCCAGCAGCTTGAGGCAGAACTACGAGCAGTACTTC.

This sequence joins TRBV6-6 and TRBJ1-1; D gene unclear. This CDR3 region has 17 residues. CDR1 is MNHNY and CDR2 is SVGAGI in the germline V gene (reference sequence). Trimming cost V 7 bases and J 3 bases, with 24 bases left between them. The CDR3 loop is CASTPSRGSGMDTEAFF. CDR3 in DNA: TGTGCCAGCACCCCCTCTCGAGGTTCCGGGATGGACACTGAAGCTTTCTTT.

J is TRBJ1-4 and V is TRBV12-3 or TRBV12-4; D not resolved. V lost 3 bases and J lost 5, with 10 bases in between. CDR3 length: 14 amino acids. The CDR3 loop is CASSFTSGNEKLFF. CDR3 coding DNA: TGTGCCAGCAGTTTTACGTCGGGGAATGAAAAACTGTTTTTT.

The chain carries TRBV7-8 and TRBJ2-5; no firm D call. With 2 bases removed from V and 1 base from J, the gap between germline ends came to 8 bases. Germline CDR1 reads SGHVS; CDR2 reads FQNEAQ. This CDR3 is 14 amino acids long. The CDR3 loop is CASSLRRPQETQYF. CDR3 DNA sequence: TGTGCCAGCAGCTTAAGGAGACCCCAAGAGACCCAGTACTTC.

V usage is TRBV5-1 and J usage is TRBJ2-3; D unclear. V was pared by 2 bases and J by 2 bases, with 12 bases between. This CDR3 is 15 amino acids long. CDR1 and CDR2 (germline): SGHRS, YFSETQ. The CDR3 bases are TGCGCCAGCAGCTTAACAAGGAAGACCACAGATACGCAGTATTTT. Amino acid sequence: CASSLTRKTTDTQYF.

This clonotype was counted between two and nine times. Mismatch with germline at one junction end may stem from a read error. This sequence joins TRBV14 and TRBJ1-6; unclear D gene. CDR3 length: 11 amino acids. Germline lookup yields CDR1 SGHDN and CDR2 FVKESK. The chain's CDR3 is CASGQGSPLHF. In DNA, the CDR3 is TGTGCCAGCGGCCAAGGGTCACCCCTCCACTTT.

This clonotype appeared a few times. The CDR3 is CASSLTANSPLHF. CDR3 coding DNA: TGTGCCAGCAGTTTAACAGCCAATTCACCCCTCCACTTT. The gene calls are TRBV12-3 or TRBV12-4 and TRBJ1-6, with no clear D. The V end was cut by 2 bases, the J end by 7 bases, with 6 bases between. This CDR3 contains 13 residues.